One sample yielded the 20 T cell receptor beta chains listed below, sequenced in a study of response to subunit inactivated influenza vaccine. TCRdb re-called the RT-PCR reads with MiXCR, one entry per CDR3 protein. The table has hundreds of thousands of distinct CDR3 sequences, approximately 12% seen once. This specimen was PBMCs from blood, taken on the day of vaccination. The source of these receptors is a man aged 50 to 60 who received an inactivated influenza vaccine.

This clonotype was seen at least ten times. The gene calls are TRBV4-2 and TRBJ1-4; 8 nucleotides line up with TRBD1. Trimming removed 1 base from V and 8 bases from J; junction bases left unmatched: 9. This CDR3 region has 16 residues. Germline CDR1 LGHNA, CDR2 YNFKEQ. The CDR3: CASSQGRAGGSEKLFF. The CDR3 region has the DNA TGTGCCAGCAGCCAAGGGAGGGCAGGGGGCAGCGAAAAACTGTTTTTT.

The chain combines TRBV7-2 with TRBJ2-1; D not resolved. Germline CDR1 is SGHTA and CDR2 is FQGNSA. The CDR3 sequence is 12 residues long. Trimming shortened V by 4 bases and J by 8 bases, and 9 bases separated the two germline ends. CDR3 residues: CASSSYNYEQFF. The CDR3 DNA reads TGTGCCAGCAGCTCATACAACTATGAGCAGTTCTTC.

The DNA for the CDR3 is TGTGCCAGCAGCCCCAGAGGGCACGTTCCGGGAGAGACCCAGTACTTC. Protein sequence: CASSPRGHVPGETQYF. This chain joins TRBV7-2 and TRBJ2-5, with a weak D call TRBD2 (5 bases). Germline V lookup: CDR1 SGHTA, CDR2 FQGNSA. Trimming shortened V by 5 bases and J by 4 bases, and 20 bases separated the two germline ends. This CDR3 has 16 residues.

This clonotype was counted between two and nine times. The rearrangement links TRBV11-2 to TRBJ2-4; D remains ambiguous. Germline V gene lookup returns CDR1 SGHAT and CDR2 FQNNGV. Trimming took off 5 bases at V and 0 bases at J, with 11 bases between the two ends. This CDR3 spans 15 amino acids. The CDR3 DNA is TGTGCCAGCAGCCCCCGACAACTAGCCAAAAACATTCAGTACTTC. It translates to CASSPRQLAKNIQYF. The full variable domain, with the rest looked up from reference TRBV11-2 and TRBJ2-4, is EAGVAQSPRYKIIEKRQSVAFWCNPISGHATLYWYQQILGQGPKLLIQFQNNGVVDDSQLPKDRFSAERLKGVDSTLKIQPAKLEDSAVYLCASSPRQLAKNIQYFGAGTRLSVL.

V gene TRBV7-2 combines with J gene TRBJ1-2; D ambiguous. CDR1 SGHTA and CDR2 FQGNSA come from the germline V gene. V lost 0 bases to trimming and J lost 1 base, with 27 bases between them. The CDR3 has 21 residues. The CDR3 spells CASSLARFRPDTRILNYGYTF. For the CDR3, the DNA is TGTGCCAGCAGCTTAGCTAGATTTCGACCGGATACTCGGATACTTAACTATGGCTACACCTTC.

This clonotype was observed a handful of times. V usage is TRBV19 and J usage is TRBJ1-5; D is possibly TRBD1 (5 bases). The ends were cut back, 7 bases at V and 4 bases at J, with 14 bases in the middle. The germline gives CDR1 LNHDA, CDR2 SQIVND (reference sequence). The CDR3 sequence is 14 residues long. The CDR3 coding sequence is TGTGCCAGTACCGCGGGGACCTCTAATCAGCCCCAGCATTTT. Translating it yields CASTAGTSNQPQHF.

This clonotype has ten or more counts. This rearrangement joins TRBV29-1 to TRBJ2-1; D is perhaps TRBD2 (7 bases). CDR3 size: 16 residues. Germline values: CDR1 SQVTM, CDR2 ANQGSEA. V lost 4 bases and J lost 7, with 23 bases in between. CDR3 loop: CSVAIGGRILPNEQFF. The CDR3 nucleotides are TGCAGCGTTGCAATCGGGGGGCGCATACTCCCTAATGAGCAGTTCTTC.

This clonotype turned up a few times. The CDR3 bases are TGTGCCAGCAGACGGACAGGGAATAGATATGGCTACACCTTC. Translated, it gives CASRRTGNRYGYTF. The J gene is TRBJ1-2, the V gene TRBV12-3 or TRBV12-4; 8 nucleotides match TRBD1. The CDR3 sequence is 14 residues long. V lost 6 bases to trimming and J lost 5 bases; unmatched junction nucleotides: 8.

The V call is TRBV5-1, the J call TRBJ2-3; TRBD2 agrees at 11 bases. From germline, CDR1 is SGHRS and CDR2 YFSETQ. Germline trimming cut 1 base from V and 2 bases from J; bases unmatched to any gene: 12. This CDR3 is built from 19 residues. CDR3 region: CASSLKGLAGGITTDTQYF. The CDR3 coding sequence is TGCGCCAGCAGCTTGAAAGGCCTAGCGGGGGGTATTACCACAGATACGCAGTATTTT.

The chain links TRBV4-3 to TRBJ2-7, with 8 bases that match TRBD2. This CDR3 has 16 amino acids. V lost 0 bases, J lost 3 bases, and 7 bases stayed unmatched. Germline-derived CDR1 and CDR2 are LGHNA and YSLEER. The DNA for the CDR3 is TGCGCCAGCAGCCAAGAACGGACTAGCAGGAACTACGAGCAGTACTTC. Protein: CASSQERTSRNYEQYF.

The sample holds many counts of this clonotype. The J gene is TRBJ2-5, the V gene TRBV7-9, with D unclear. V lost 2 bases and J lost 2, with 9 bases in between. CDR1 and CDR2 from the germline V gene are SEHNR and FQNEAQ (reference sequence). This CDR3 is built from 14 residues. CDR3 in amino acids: CASSLSRLQETQYF. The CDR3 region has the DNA TGTGCCAGCAGCTTATCAAGGTTACAAGAGACCCAGTACTTC.

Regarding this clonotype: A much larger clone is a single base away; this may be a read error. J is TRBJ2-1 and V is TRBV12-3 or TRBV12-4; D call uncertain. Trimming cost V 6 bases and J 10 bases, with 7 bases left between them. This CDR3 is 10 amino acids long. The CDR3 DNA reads TGTGCCAGCAGGAGTAAAGAGCAGTTCTTC. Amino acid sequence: CASRSKEQFF.

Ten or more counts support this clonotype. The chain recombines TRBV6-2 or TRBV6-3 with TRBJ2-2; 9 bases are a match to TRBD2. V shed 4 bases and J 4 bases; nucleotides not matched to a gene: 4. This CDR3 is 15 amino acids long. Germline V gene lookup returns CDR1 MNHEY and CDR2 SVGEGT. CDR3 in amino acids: CASSLLAGATGELFF. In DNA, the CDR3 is TGTGCCAGCAGTTTACTAGCGGGTGCCACCGGGGAGCTGTTTTTT.

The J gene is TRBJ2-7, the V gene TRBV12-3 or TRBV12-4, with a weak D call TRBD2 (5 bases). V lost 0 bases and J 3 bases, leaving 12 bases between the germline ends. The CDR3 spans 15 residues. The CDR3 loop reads CASSLARGGGYEQYF. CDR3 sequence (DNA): TGTGCCAGCAGTTTAGCTCGGGGTGGCGGCTACGAGCAGTACTTC.

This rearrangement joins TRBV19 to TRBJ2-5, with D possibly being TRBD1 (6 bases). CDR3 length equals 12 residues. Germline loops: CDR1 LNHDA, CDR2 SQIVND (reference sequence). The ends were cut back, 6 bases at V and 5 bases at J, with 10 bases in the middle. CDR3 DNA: TGTGCCAGTAGACAGGGTCTGGAGACCCAGTACTTC. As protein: CASRQGLETQYF.

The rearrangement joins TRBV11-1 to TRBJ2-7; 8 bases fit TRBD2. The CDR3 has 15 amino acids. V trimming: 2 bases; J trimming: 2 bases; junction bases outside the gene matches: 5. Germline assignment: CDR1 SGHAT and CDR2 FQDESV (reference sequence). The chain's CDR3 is CASSLRSSGTYEQYF. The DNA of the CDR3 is TGTGCCAGCAGCTTAAGGAGTAGCGGGACCTACGAGCAGTACTTC.

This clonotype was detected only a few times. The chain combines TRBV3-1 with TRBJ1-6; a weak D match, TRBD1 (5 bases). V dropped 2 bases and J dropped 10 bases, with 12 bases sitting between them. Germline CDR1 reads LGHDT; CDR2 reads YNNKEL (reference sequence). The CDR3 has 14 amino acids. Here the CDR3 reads CASSQTSGQSPLHF. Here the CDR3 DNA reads TGTGCCAGCAGCCAAACGTCAGGGCAATCACCCCTCCACTTT.

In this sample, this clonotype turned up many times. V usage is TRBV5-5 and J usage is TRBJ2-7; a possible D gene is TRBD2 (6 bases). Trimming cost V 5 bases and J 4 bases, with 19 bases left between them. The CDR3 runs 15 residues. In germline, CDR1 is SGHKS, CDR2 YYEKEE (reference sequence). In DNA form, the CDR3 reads TGTGCCAGCAGTTACCTGTGGGGGGAGAGGTACGAGCAGTACTTC. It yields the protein CASSYLWGERYEQYF.

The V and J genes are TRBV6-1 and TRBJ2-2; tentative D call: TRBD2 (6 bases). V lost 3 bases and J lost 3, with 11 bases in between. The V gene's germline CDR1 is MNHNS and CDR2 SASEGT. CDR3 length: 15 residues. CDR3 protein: CASSEMGRHTGELFF. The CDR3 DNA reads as TGTGCCAGCAGTGAGATGGGGAGGCACACCGGGGAGCTGTTTTTT.

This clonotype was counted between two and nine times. CDR3 coding DNA: TGTGCCAGCAGTCCCGGGTACTCGAGCTCCTACGAGCAGTACTTC. Its translation is CASSPGYSSSYEQYF. The chain recombines TRBV6-1 with TRBJ2-7; no definite D call. V gave up 5 bases and J gave up 0 bases, with 14 bases separating them. CDR3 length equals 15 residues. The germline V gene has CDR1 MNHNS and CDR2 SASEGT.